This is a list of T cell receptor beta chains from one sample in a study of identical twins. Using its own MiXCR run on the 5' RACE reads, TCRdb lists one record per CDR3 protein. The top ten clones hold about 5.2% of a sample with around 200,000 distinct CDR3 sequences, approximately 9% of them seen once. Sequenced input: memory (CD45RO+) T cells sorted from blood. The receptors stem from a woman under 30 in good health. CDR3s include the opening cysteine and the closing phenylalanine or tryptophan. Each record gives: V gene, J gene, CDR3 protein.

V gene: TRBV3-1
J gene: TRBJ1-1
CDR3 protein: CASSQARGGTEAFF

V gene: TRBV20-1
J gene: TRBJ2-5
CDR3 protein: CSARGGFQTQYF

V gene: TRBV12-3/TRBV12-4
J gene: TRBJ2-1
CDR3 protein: CASSGLAGTHEQFF

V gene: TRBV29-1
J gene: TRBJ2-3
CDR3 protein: CSVAGQNTDTQYF

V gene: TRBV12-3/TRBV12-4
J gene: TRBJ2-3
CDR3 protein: CASSFGAGTSSDTQYF

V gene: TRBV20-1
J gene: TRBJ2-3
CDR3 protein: CSASAGTSGGFRTDTQYF

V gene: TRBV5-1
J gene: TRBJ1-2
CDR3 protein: CASSLDGQYNYGYTF

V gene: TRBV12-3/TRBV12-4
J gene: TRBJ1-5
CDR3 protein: CASSSQGGQPQHF

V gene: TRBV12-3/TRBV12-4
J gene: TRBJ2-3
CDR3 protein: CASSLWVTDTDTQYF

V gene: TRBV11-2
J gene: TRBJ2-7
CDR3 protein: CASSLGISYEQYF

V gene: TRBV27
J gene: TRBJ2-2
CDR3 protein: CASSSRDTFGGELFF

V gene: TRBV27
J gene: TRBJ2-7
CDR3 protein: CASSTEGQGKGSEQYF

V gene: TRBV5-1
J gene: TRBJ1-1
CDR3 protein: CASSPGTGYSEAFF

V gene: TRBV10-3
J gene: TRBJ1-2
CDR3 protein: CAISVGGASYGYTF

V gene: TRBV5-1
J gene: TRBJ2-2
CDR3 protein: CASSLDGAIGELFF